This T cell receptor (beta chain) was sequenced during a study of OX40 agonist ivuxolimab in advanced cancers. General observations from the study: Among some nonresponders, normalized T-cell clonal expansion was also low.

Concerning this clone: No antigen is known for it. An end of the junction differs from the germline gene, which may be a read error.

CDR3 length equals 17 residues. CDR1 and CDR2 from the germline V gene are SGHDN and FVKESK. Clones were read by immunoSEQ multiplex PCR, and TCRdb kept only the in-frame ones, dropping some. The data show nearly 65,000 clones, about 90% seen once. This receptor was obtained from an adult with an advanced solid tumor such as melanoma, head and neck, liver or kidney cancer. The chain has TRBV14 and TRBJ2-1; 10 positions agree with TRBD2. Source: CD4+ or CD8+ T cells sorted from blood, taken in a trial of the OX40 agonist ivuxolimab. The CDR3 loop reads CASSHPGTSEDPNERFF. The CDR3 nucleotides read TGTGCCAGCAGCCATCCTGGGACTAGCGAGGACCCCAATGAGCGGTTCTTC.